This T cell receptor (beta chain) was documented in a study of blood T cell repertoires in COVID-19 (TCRdb year 2020). About the investigation overall: Collaborator samples came from the United States, Italy and Spain and covered acute and convalescent phases of COVID-19. The material from the prospective study consisted of cDNA or gDNA derived from T cells, B-cell-depleted T cells, or PBMCs. Subjects who had been exposed to COVID-19, were actively infected with it, or had recovered from it provided the deeply sampled blood TCRbeta repertoires that made up the dataset. The repertoires were made available in a free public database intended to serve as a resource for research on the immune response to SARS-CoV-2. The samples were drawn from two sources: the first 160 participants of the ongoing ImmuneRACE study, and over 950 subjects contributed by 6 global collaborators. Nearly every sample came with metadata listing a de-identified subject ID, COVID-19 status, age in years and sex. HLA class I and class II types, where available, came from metadata supplied by the sample provider rather than from assay-based typing. Beyond this particular receptor, the publication reports: Clinical and demographic metadata were provided uncurated, with the amount varying by source and participant.

The immunoSEQ Assay, a bias-controlled multiplex PCR, was used to amplify TCRbeta CDR3 regions from genomic DNA. In the source study's methods: Within the assay, amplification of reference gene primers was used to estimate how many nucleated cells each sample contained. Sequence reads were collapsed and filtered to measure the absolute abundance of every unique TCRbeta CDR3 rearrangement. Productive Simpson clonality was computed per sample as the square root of Simpson's diversity index over productive rearrangements. This immuneACCESS table, as held by TCRdb, lists in-frame sequences with V and J called but not all clones. Of the missing ones, under half trace to an unresolved V gene in checked studies; the others have no known cause. V, J and clone size derive from that table, while D and trimming were established from the DNA sequence. Present in this sample are some 56,000 clones, approximately 80% of which were seen just once. The ten largest clones capture 7.2% of the sample.

Concerning this clone itself: No cognate antigen has been identified for it. No base quality information exists; no much larger clone differs at one position.

Trimming removed 7 bases from V and 3 bases from J, leaving 14 bases between the germline ends. Inclusive of the bounding cysteine and phenylalanine, the CDR3 is 14 residues long. Only the CDR3 part of the read is kept: 42 bases, read in frame from the first base. The germline V gene (reference sequence) supplies CDR1 MNHNY and CDR2 SVGAGI. The collaborating institutions used their own protocols to collect whole blood in K2EDTA tubes. Collaborator samples were shipped for TCRbeta analysis as frozen whole blood, isolated PBMCs, or DNA extracted from either sample type. Sample: peripheral blood. The receptor's source is a man aged 55-75 years with acute or convalescent COVID-19. The chain is encoded by TRBV6-6 joined to TRBJ2-3; there is no confident call for the D gene. The CDR3 reads CASIGQSETDTQYF. The DNA reads as follows: TGTGCCAGCATTGGGCAGAGTGAGACAGATACGCAGTATTTT.